This TCR beta chain was recovered during a study of T-cell memory formation after mild COVID-19. This clonotype came up a few times. Trimming pared 5 bases from V and 3 bases from J, leaving 17 bases between. Per germline, CDR1 SGHNT and CDR2 YYREEE (reference sequence). This CDR3 contains 15 residues. One entry per CDR3 protein results from TCRdb running MiXCR on the 5' RACE reads. The sample carries hundreds of thousands of distinct CDR3 sequences, over 20% recorded once. The clonotype was recovered from an adult woman who had mild COVID-19 (a few samples of this study predate the infection). Cell type and time point are not known. V is TRBV5-4 and J is TRBJ2-5; tentative D call: TRBD1 (6 bases). The sequenced sample consisted of PBMCs or a T cell subset sorted from them (not recorded which). CDR3: CASSFHLPGEETQYF. CDR3 nucleotide sequence: TGTGCCAGCAGTTTTCACCTTCCAGGGGAAGAGACCCAGTACTTC.